Sequencing of this T cell receptor beta chain was carried out in a study of CD8 T cells in ankylosing spondylitis. A remark on this clonotype: Antigen unknown.

The study, taken as a whole, reports: Among TCR beta sequences, a motif of fewer than 10 highly homologous variants appeared characteristic of ankylosing spondylitis blood.

The V end lost 5 bases, the J end lost 6 bases, and 13 bases lay between the germline ends. CDR1 is DFQATT, CDR2 SNEGSKA, per germline (reference sequence). The CDR3 length is 12 residues. Quantitative molecular-barcoded 5'-RACE generated the TCR beta libraries. TCRdb redid the calling of the 5' RACE reads with MiXCR, one entry per CDR3 protein. This sample carries fewer than 650,000 distinct CDR3 sequences, roughly 12% of them seen once, and the ten largest clones take about 6.8%. The sequencing input was blood, either unsorted or a sorted T cell fraction (not recorded which). The J gene is TRBJ1-2, the V gene TRBV20-1; the D gene is possibly TRBD1 (5 bases). This receptor was obtained from a male donor with ankylosing spondylitis. CDR3 amino acids: CSAATRDHGYTF. CDR3 nucleotide sequence: TGCAGTGCTGCAACAAGGGACCATGGCTACACCTTC.